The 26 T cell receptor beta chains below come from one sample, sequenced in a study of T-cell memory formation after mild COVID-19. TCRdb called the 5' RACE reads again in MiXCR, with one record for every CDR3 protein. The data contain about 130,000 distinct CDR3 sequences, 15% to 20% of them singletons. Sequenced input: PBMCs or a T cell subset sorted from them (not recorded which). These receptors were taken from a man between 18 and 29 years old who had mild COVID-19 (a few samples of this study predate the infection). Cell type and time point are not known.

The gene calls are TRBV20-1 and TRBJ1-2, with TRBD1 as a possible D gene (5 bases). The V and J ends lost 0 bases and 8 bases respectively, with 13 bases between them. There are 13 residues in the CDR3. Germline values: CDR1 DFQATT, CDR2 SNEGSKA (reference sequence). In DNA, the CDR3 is TGCAGTGCTAGAGAAGACAGTCAGGGCGGCTACACCTTC. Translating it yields CSAREDSQGGYTF.

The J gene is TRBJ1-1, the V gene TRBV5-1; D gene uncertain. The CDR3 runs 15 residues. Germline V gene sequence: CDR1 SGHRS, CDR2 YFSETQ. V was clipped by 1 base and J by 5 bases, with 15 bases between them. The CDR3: CASSLRTHSGTEAFF. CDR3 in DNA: TGCGCCAGCAGCTTGAGAACCCACAGTGGGACTGAAGCTTTCTTT.

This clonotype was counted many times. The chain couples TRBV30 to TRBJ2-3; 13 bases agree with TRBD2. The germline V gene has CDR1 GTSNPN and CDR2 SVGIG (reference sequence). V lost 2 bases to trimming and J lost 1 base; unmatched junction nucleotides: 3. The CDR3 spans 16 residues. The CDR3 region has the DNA TGTGCCTGGAGTCGAGGACTAGCGGGGGGCACAGATACGCAGTATTTT. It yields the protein CAWSRGLAGGTDTQYF.

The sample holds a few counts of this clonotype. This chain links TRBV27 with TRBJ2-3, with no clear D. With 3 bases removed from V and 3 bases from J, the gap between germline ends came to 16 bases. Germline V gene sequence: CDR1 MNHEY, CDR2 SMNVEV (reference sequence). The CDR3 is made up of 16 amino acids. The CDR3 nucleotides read TGTGCCAGCAGTTTCTCCACAACCTATCGAACAGATACGCAGTATTTT. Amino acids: CASSFSTTYRTDTQYF.

The CDR3 here is CASSPMQSNYGYTF. CDR3 sequence (DNA): TGTGCCAGCAGCCCTATGCAGTCTAACTATGGCTACACCTTC. This rearrangement joins TRBV5-6 to TRBJ1-2; D not certain. In germline, CDR1 is SGHDT, CDR2 YYEEEE. Trimming removed 4 bases from V and 0 bases from J, with 10 bases in between. This CDR3 comprises 14 residues.

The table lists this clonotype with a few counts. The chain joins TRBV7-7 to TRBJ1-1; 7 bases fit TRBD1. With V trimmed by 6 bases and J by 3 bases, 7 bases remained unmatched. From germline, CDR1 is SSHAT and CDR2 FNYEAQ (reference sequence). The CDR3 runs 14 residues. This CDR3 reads CASREIRGDTEAFF. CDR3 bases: TGTGCCAGCAGAGAAATCAGGGGGGACACTGAAGCTTTCTTT.

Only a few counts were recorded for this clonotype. CDR3 nucleotide sequence: TGTGCCAGCAGTTCCCCGGGACGGACCTACGAGCAGTACGTC. Translation gives CASSSPGRTYEQYV. The V gene is TRBV28, the J gene TRBJ2-7; perhaps D is TRBD1 or TRBD2 (5 bases each). This CDR3 spans 14 amino acids. The ends were cut back, 4 bases at V and 2 bases at J, with 12 bases in the middle. CDR1 is MDHEN, CDR2 SYDVKM, per germline.

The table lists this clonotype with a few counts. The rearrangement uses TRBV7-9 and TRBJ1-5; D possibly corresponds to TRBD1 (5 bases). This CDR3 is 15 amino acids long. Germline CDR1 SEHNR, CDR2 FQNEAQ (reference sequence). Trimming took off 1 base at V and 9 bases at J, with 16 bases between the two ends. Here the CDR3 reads CASSLGQGGEMPQHF. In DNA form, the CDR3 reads TGTGCCAGCAGCTTAGGTCAGGGTGGCGAGATGCCCCAGCATTTT.

The CDR3 DNA follows: TGTGCCAGCAGCGTAGAGACAGGGGACACAGATACGCAGTATTTT. Translation gives CASSVETGDTDTQYF. The J gene is TRBJ2-3, the V gene TRBV9; 8 positions agree with TRBD1. Germline loops: CDR1 SGDLS, CDR2 YYNGEE. This CDR3 is built from 15 residues. After removal of 0 bases from V and 2 bases from J, the junction contained 2 bases not matched to a gene.

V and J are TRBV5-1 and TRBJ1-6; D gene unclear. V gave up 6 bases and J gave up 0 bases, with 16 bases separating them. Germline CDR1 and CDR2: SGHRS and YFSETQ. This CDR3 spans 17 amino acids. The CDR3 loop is CASTTGQASSYNSPLHF. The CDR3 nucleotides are TGCGCCAGCACAACCGGGCAGGCCAGCTCCTATAATTCACCCCTCCACTTT.

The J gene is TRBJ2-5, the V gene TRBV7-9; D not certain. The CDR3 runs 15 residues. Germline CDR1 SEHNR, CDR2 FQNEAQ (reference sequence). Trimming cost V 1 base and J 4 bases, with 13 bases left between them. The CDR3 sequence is CASSLGRTSAETQYF. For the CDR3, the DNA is TGTGCCAGCAGCTTAGGGCGTACATCCGCAGAGACCCAGTACTTC.

This CDR3 is CASSLYLSSIGNTIYF. As DNA, the CDR3 is TGTGCCAGCAGTTTATATTTGTCTTCGATTGGAAACACCATATATTTT. V gene TRBV12-3 or TRBV12-4 combines with J gene TRBJ1-3; D unresolved. The ends were cut back, 2 bases at V and 3 bases at J, with 14 bases in the middle. CDR3 length equals 16 residues.

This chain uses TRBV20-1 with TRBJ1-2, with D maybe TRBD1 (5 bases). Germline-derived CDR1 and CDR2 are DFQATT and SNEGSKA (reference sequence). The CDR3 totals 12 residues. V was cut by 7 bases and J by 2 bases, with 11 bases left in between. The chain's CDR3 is CSEKTANYGYTF. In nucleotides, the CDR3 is TGCAGTGAAAAGACAGCCAACTATGGCTACACCTTC.

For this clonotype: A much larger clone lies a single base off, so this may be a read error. In nucleotides, the CDR3 is TGTGCCAGCAACCCGGGGGGTATGGAGACCCAGCACTTC. Translation gives CASNPGGMETQHF. The chain joins TRBV12-3 or TRBV12-4 to TRBJ2-5; 7 bases fit TRBD2. This CDR3 contains 13 residues.

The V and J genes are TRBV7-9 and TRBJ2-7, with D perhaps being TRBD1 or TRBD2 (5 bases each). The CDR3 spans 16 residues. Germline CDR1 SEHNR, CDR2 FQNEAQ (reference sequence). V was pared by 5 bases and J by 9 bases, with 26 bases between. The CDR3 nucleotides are TGTGCCAGCAGCAGCCGACAGATCATAACTACGAGCGGGCAGTACTTC. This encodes CASSSRQIITTSGQYF.

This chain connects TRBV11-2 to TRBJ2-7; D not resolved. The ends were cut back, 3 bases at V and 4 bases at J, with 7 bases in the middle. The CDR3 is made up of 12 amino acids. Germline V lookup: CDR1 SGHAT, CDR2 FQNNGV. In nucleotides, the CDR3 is TGTGCCAGCAGCTTTGAAGTATACGAGCAGTACTTC. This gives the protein CASSFEVYEQYF.

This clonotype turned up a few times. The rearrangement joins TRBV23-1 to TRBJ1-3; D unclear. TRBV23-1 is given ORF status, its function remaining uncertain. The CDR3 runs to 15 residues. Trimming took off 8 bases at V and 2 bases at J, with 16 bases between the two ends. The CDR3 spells CASGSSSIPGNTIYF. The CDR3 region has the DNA TGCGCCAGCGGTTCGAGTAGTATCCCTGGAAACACCATATATTTT.

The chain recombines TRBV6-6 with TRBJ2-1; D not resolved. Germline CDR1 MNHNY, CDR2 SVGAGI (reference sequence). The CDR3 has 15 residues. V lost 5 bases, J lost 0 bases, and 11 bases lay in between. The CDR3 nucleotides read TGTGCCAGCAGTCCGGGTCTGAGCTCCTACAATGAGCAGTTCTTC. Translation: CASSPGLSSYNEQFF.

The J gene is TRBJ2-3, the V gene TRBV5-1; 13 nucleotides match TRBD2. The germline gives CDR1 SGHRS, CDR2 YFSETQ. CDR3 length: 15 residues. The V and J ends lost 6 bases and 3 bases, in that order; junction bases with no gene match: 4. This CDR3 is CASTTSGGRTDTQYF. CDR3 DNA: TGCGCCAGCACGACTAGCGGGGGGAGGACAGATACGCAGTATTTT.

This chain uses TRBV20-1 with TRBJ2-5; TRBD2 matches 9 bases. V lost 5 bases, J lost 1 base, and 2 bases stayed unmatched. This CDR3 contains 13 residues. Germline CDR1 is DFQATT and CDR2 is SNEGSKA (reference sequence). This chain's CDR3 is CSAASGTQETQYF. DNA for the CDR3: TGCAGTGCTGCTAGCGGGACCCAAGAGACCCAGTACTTC.

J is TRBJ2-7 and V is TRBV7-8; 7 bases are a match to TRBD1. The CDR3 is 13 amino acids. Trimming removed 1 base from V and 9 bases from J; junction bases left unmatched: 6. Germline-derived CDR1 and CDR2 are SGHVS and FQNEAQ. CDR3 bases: TGTGCCAGCAGCTTAGGACAGGGTTTCGGGCAGTACTTC. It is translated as CASSLGQGFGQYF. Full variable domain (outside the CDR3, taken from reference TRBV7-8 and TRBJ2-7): GAGVSQSPRYKVAKRGQDVALRCDPISGHVSLFWYQQALGQGPEFLTYFQNEAQLDKSGLPSDRFFAERPEGSVSTLKIQRTQQEDSAVYLCASSLGQGFGQYFGPGTRLTVT.

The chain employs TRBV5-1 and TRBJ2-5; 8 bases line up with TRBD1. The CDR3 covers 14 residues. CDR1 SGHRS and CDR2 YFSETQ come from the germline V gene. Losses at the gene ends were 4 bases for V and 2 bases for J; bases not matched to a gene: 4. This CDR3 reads CASSGQGGQETQYF. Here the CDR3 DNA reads TGCGCCAGCAGCGGACAGGGCGGGCAAGAGACCCAGTACTTC. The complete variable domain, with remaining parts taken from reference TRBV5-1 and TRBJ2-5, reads KAGVTQTPRYLIKTRGQQVTLSCSPISGHRSVSWYQQTPGQGLQFLFEYFSETQRNKGNFPGRFSGRQFSNSRSEMNVSTLELGDSALYLCASSGQGGQETQYFGPGTRLLVL.

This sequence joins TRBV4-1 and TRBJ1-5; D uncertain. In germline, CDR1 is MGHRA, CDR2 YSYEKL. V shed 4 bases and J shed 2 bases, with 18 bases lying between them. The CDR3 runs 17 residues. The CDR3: CASSRGRVFDGNQPQHF. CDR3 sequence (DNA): TGCGCCAGCAGCCGGGGAAGGGTGTTCGACGGCAATCAGCCCCAGCATTTT.

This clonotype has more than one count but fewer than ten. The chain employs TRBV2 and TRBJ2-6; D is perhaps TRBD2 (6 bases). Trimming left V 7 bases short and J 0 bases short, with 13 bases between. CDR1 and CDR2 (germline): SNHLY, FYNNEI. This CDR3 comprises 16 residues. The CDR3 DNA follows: TGTGCCAGCAATACGGGAGCTCTCTCTGGGGCCAACGTCCTGACTTTC. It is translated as CASNTGALSGANVLTF.

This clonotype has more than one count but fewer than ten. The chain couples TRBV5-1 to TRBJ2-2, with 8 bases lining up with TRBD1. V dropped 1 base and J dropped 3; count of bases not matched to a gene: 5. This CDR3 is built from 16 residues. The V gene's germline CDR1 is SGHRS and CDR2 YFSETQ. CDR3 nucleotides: TGCGCCAGCAGCTTGTTGGGACAGGAGCACACCGGGGAGCTGTTTTTT. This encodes CASSLLGQEHTGELFF.

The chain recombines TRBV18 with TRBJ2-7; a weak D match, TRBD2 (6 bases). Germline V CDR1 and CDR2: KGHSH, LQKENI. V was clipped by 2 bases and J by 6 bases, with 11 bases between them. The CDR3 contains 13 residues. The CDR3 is CASSPRTKGEQYV. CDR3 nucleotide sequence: TGTGCCAGCTCACCAAGGACTAAGGGCGAGCAGTACGTC.